The entry below gives a single T cell receptor (beta chain) sequence along with its context. Its target is not known. Germline CDR1 is ENHRY and CDR2 is SYGVKD. This CDR3 contains 15 residues. V lost 5 bases and J 1 base, leaving 13 bases between the germline ends. Profiling relied on immunoSEQ multiplex PCR, and the TCRdb table lists in-frame clones only, not all of them. The sample carries about 94,000 clones, nearly 90% recorded once. This specimen belongs to a study of a mutant IDH1 vaccine in newly diagnosed glioma. On the study more broadly: Most patients had received both radiotherapy and temozolomide, the prior options being radiotherapy, temozolomide, or both.

Documented time point: week 47, end of study. The content of each vaccine dose was 300 ug of mutant IDH1 20-mer peptide, and topical imiquimod accompanied it. The sample in question was PBMCs, obtained from a glioma patient whose treatment included an IDH1 peptide vaccine. The origin of this receptor is a woman between 50 and 59 years old with glioma. The rearrangement uses TRBV10-3 and TRBJ2-3; TRBD1 or TRBD2 may be the D gene (5 bases each). In nucleotides, the CDR3 is TGTGCCATCAGTCCGACCTGGGACGGCACAGATACGCAGTATTTT. Translation: CAISPTWDGTDTQYF.